These 9 T cell receptor beta chains originate from one sample sequenced in a study of cytomegalovirus exposure and HLA in healthy donors. The repertoire was sequenced with immunoSEQ multiplex PCR; TCRdb's copy has only in-frame clones and lacks some. This sample has about 400,000 clones, with 70% to 90% found just once. Sequenced sample: PBMCs. The receptor source for this set is a woman aged 18-29 years in good health and CMV-seronegative.

As to this clone: Germline and junction disagree at one end, which may indicate a read error. Other DNA sequences within the sample encode an identical CDR3. The chain has TRBV5-1 and TRBJ1-4; the D is unclear. The CDR3 consists of 14 residues. CDR1 and CDR2 from the germline V gene are SGHRS and YFSETQ. This CDR3 reads CASRLGGFNEKLFF. Written as DNA, the CDR3 is TGCGCCAGCAGATTGGGCGGGTTTAATGAAAAACTGTTTTTT.

The rearrangement joins TRBV28 to TRBJ1-5, with 9 bases fitting TRBD1. Losses at the gene ends were 5 bases for V and 7 bases for J; bases not matched to a gene: 12. CDR1 and CDR2 (germline): MDHEN, SYDVKM. This CDR3 is 16 amino acids long. This CDR3 reads CASSLRDRETGQPQHF. As DNA, the CDR3 is TGTGCCAGCAGTCTCCGGGACAGGGAGACGGGGCAGCCCCAGCATTTT.

Written as DNA, the CDR3 is TGTGCCAGCAGCAGGGACACCTACAATGAGCAGTTCTTC. Encoded protein: CASSRDTYNEQFF. The chain joins TRBV5-4 to TRBJ2-1, with D possibly TRBD1 on 6 matching bases. The CDR3 covers 13 residues. Trimming cost V 4 bases and J 2 bases, with 7 bases left between them. Per germline, CDR1 SGHNT and CDR2 YYREEE (reference sequence).

This chain uses TRBV6-5 with TRBJ1-5; 8 bases agree with TRBD1. Germline loops: CDR1 MNHEY, CDR2 SVGAGI. The CDR3 sequence is 15 residues long. The V gene end was trimmed by 2 bases and the J gene end by 6 bases; junction bases not matched to a gene: 6. The chain's CDR3 is CASSYPGGEVQPQHF. The CDR3 DNA reads TGTGCCAGCAGTTACCCAGGGGGCGAGGTTCAGCCCCAGCATTTT.

The V and J genes are TRBV28 and TRBJ1-2, with D possibly being TRBD1 (5 bases). CDR1 and CDR2 (germline): MDHEN, SYDVKM. Trimming removed 5 bases at V and 5 bases at J, with 9 bases between. The CDR3 runs to 12 residues. The CDR3 nucleotides read TGTGCCAGCAGTCGACAGACGTATGGCTACACCTTC. Translation: CASSRQTYGYTF.

CDR3 in DNA: TGTGCCAGCAGTGAAGAAGGACACTGGGTGGTTGAAGCTTTCTTT. Translating gives CASSEEGHWVVEAFF. The chain uses TRBV6-1 and TRBJ1-1; TRBD1 is a possible D gene (5 bases). The CDR3 length is 15 residues. Trimming took off 1 base at V and 7 bases at J, with 16 bases between the two ends. Looked up from germline, CDR1 is MNHNS and CDR2 is SASEGT.

This chain links TRBV5-4 with TRBJ2-1; 7 nucleotides align to TRBD1. Unmatched junction bases numbered 1, after V lost 4 bases and J lost 0 bases. The CDR3 has 14 amino acids. Germline V CDR1 and CDR2: SGHNT, YYREEE (reference sequence). The CDR3 reads CASSGDSSYNEQFF. The CDR3 bases are TGTGCCAGCAGCGGGGACAGCTCCTACAATGAGCAGTTCTTC.

The chain has TRBV5-4 and TRBJ2-7; 7 positions agree with TRBD2. Germline CDR1 and CDR2: SGHNT and YYREEE (reference sequence). V lost 5 bases and J lost 3; bases outside the gene matches: 8. The CDR3 spans 14 residues. The CDR3 sequence: CASSPGLEGYEQYF. The CDR3 DNA sequence: TGTGCCAGCAGTCCAGGACTAGAAGGCTACGAGCAGTACTTC.

The V call is TRBV6-5, the J call TRBJ1-4; 9 bases line up with TRBD1. Unmatched junction bases numbered 10, after V lost 4 bases and J lost 10 bases. CDR1 is MNHEY, CDR2 SVGAGI, per germline. The CDR3 runs 15 residues. In DNA, the CDR3 is TGTGCCAGCAGTTCCGATGACAGGGGGATGGGAAAACTGTTTTTT. Residues: CASSSDDRGMGKLFF.